Shown below are 7 T cell receptor beta chains from a single sample sequenced in a study of blood T cell repertoires in COVID-19. The protocol was immunoSEQ multiplex PCR, while the TCRdb copy is restricted to in-frame clones and leaves out a portion. Of about 160,000 clones in the sample, approximately 80% were seen once. The sequenced sample was PBMCs or T cells enriched from blood (not recorded which). These receptors were obtained from a woman in her forties or fifties who had recovered from COVID-19.

This clone was detected a few times. The chain has TRBV4-2 and TRBJ2-4, with 8 bases matching TRBD2. This CDR3 comprises 15 residues. The germline V gene encodes CDR1 LGHNA and CDR2 YNFKEQ. V trimming: 1 base; J trimming: 8 bases; junction bases outside the gene matches: 7. Here the CDR3 DNA reads TGTGCCAGCAGCCAAGGGAATAGCGGGACTGACATTCAGTACTTC. Protein: CASSQGNSGTDIQYF.

CDR3 sequence: CASSHGGGHTDTQYF. In DNA, the CDR3 is TGTGCCAGCAGCCATGGCGGGGGGCACACAGATACGCAGTATTTT. The rearrangement uses TRBV4-2 and TRBJ2-3; 8 bases map to TRBD2. This CDR3 comprises 15 residues. V shed 3 bases, J shed 2 bases, and the junction held 4 bases outside the gene matches. Germline CDR1 is LGHNA and CDR2 is YNFKEQ.

Points on this clone: A read error may account for a junction end that differs from germline. This sequence joins TRBV7-7 and TRBJ2-7; 7 positions agree with TRBD2. The CDR3 spans 15 residues. The germline V gene encodes CDR1 SSHAT and CDR2 FNYEAQ (reference sequence). The CDR3 DNA sequence: TGTGCTAGCAGCTTAGCGGCGGGGGTGCCCTACGAGCAGTACTTC. This sequence encodes CASSLAAGVPYEQYF.

This sequence joins TRBV28 and TRBJ1-2, with D uncertain. This CDR3 comprises 12 residues. V was cut by 2 bases and J by 4 bases, with 5 bases left in between. The germline CDR1 and CDR2 sequences are MDHEN and SYDVKM. CDR3 DNA: TGTGCCAGCAGTTTAACGAGCTATGGCTACACCTTC. Residues: CASSLTSYGYTF.

The gene calls are TRBV3-1 (or the pseudogene TRBV3-2) and TRBJ1-1, with TRBD1 as a possible D gene (6 bases). This CDR3 spans 13 amino acids. Germline V CDR1 and CDR2: LGHDT, YNNKEL (reference sequence). The V and J ends lost 4 bases and 1 base respectively, with 7 bases between them. The chain's CDR3 is CASSLGANTEAFF. The CDR3 region has the DNA TGTGCCAGCAGCCTGGGGGCGAACACTGAAGCTTTCTTT.

The rearrangement joins TRBV7-8 to TRBJ1-2; 7 nucleotides agree with TRBD1. Trimming removed 5 bases from V and 4 bases from J; junction bases left unmatched: 13. CDR1 is SGHVS, CDR2 FQNEAQ, per germline. CDR3 length: 16 residues. The CDR3 bases are TGTGCCAGCAGCCAGGACCGGGACAGCTTTCCCTATGGCTACACCTTC. Encoded protein: CASSQDRDSFPYGYTF.

V is TRBV7-3 and J is TRBJ2-2; D is unresolved. The germline gives CDR1 SGHTA, CDR2 FQGTGA. This CDR3 is built from 13 residues. Trimming took 1 base from V and 4 from J, leaving 4 bases between them. The CDR3 protein is CASSLSGTGELFF. CDR3 DNA sequence: TGTGCCAGCAGCTTAAGCGGCACCGGGGAGCTGTTTTTT.